The present TCR beta chain was sequenced within a study of shared clonotypes between healthy human individuals. Whole-study context: Those who served as donors were a couple of women and three men between the ages of 18 and 49.

CD45RO-negative CD8 cells positively selected for CCR7 made up the naive population, which excluded terminally differentiated effector memory CD45RA+ cells. Sorted subsets were amplified in replicate PCRs using 200 ng DNA, tens of thousands of T cell genomes. Original processing notes: As immunoSEQ supplied junction-only sequences (without quality scores), filtering differed. TCRdb keeps only in-frame clones here, not all; method: immunoSEQ multiplex PCR. V and J calls and clone size follow that table, whereas D and trimming were derived from the DNA. This table has approximately 1.9 million clones, approximately 92% appearing once. Notes on the study in general: Naive subsets, compared against memory subsets, generally had larger estimated richness values.

Germline CDR1 reads SGHRS; CDR2 reads YFSETQ. This CDR3 contains 12 residues. The junction had 4 bases not matched to a gene; V was cut back by 4 bases and J by 6 bases. As regards this clone: Its target is not known.

This TCR was recovered from a young man in good health. Some clones in this sample may be carry-over from other donors' samples. This sequence joins TRBV5-1 and TRBJ2-7, with 7 nucleotides matching TRBD1. Material: naive CD8+ T cells from PBMCs. DNA for the CDR3: TGCGCCAGCAGCCCGACAGGGCTCGAGCAGTACTTC. This translates into CASSPTGLEQYF.